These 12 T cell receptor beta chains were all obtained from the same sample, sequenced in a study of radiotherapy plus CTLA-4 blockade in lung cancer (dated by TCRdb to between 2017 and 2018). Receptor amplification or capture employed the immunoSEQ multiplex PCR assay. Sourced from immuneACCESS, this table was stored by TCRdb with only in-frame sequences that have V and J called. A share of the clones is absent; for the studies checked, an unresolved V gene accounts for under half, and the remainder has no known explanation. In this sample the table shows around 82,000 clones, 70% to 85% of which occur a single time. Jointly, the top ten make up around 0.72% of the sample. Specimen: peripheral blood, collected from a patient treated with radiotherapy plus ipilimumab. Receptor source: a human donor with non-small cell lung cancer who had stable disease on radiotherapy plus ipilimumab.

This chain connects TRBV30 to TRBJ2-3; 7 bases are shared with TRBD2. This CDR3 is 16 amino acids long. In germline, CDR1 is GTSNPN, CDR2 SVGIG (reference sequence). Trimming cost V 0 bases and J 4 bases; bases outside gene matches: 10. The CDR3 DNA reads TGTGCCTGGAGTGTAGGGAGCGGGGCAGCAGCAGATACGCAGTATTTT. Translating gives CAWSVGSGAAADTQYF. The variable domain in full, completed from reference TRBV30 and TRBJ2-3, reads SQTIHQWPATLVQPVGSPLSLECTVEGTSNPNLYWYRQAAGRGLQLLFYSVGIGQISSEVPQNLSASRPQDRQFILSSKKLLLSDSGFYLCAWSVGSGAAADTQYFGPGTRLTVL.

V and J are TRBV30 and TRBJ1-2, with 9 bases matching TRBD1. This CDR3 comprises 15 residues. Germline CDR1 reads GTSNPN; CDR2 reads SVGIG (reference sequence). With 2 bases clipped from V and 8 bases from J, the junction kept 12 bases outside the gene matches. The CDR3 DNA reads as TGTGCCTGGAGTTTAAGGGTCGGGACAGGGCCAGGCTACACCTTC. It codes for CAWSLRVGTGPGYTF. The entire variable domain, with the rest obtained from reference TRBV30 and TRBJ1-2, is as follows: SQTIHQWPATLVQPVGSPLSLECTVEGTSNPNLYWYRQAAGRGLQLLFYSVGIGQISSEVPQNLSASRPQDRQFILSSKKLLLSDSGFYLCAWSLRVGTGPGYTFGSGTRLTVV.

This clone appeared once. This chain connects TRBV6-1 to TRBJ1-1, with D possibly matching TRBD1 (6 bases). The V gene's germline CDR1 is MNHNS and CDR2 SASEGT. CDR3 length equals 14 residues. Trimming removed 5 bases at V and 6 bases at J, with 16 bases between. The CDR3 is CASSQRGRLAEAFF. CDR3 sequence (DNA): TGTGCCAGCAGTCAGAGGGGGAGGCTCGCTGAAGCTTTCTTT.

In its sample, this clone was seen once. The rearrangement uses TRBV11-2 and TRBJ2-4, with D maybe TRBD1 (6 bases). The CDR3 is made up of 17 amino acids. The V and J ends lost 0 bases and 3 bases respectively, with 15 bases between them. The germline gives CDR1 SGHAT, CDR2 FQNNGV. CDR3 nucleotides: TGTGCCAGCAGCTTAGATCTGGGGGCTCTTGTCAAAAACATTCAGTACTTC. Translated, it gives CASSLDLGALVKNIQYF.

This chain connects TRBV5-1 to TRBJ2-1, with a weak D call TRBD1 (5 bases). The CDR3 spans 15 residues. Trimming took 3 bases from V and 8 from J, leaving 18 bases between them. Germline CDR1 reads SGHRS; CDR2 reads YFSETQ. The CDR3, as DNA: TGCGCCAGCAGCTCAGGGCGGAACGGGTTGGATGAGCAGTTCTTC. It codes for CASSSGRNGLDEQFF.

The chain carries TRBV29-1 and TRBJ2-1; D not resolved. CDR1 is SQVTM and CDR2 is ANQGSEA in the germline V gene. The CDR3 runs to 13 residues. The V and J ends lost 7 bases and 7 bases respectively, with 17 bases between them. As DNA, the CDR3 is TGCAGCGCTGCCAGGCTTTTAGGAAATGAGCAGTTCTTC. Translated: CSAARLLGNEQFF.

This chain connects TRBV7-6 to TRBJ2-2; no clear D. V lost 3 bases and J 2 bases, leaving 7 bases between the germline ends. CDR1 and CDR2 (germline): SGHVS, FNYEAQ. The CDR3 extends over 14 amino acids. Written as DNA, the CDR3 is TGTGCCAGCAGCTTTTCTCTTAACACCGGGGAGCTGTTTTTT. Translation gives CASSFSLNTGELFF.

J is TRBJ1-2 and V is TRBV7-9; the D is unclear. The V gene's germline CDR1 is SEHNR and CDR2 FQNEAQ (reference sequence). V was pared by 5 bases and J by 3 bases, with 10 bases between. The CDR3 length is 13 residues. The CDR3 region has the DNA TGTGCCAGCAGCGGAGGCCGGGACTATGGCTACACCTTC. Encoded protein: CASSGGRDYGYTF.

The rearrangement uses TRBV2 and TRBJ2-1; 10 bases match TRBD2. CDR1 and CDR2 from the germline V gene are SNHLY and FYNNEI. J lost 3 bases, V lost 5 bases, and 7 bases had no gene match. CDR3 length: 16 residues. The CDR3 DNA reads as TGTGCCAGCAGTCCCAGGGGACTAGCGCTCTACAATGAGCAGTTCTTC. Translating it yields CASSPRGLALYNEQFF.

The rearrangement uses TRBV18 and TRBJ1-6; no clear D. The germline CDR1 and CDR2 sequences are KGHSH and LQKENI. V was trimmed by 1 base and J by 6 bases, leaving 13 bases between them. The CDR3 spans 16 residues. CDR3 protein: CASSPRGRIINSPLHF. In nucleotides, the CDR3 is TGTGCCAGCTCACCACGCGGCCGGATCATTAATTCACCCCTCCACTTT.

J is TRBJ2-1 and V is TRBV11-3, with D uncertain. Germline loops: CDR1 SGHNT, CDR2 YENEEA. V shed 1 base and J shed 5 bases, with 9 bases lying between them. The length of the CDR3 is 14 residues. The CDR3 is CASSLGETHNEQFF. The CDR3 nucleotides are TGTGCCAGCAGCTTAGGCGAAACCCACAATGAGCAGTTCTTC.

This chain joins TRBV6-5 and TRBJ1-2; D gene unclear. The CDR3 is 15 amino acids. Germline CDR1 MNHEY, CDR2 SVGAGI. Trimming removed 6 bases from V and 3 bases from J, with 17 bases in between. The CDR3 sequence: CASRSWQTLDYGYTF. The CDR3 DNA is TGTGCCAGCAGATCATGGCAGACGTTGGACTATGGCTACACCTTC.